A selection of T cell receptor beta chains follows, all from one sample in a study of response to subunit inactivated influenza vaccine. MiXCR was run by TCRdb on the RT-PCR reads, yielding one entry per CDR3 protein. The table includes about 310,000 distinct CDR3 sequences, 21% detected once. This specimen was PBMCs from blood, taken less than 22 months after vaccination. All receptors derive from a man in his fifties or sixties who received an inactivated influenza vaccine. The CDR3 runs from the conserved cysteine through the conserved F or W. The D gene is left open where the match is weak. Expanded clones get a size class; other rows say once, few or many, or leave the size out.

abundance,d_gene,j_gene,v_gene,CDR3aa,CDR3nt
few,NA,TRBJ1-1,TRBV3-1,CASSQDLLSFRAFF,TGTGCCAGCAGCCAAGATCTTCTTTCCTTCCGGGCTTTCTTT
many,NA,TRBJ2-3,TRBV20-1,CSARDSHRSSTDTQYF,TGCAGTGCTAGAGATAGTCACCGGTCTAGCACAGATACGCAGTATTTT
few,NA,TRBJ2-1,TRBV21-1,CASSKLTGGSQFF,TGTGCCAGCAGCAAACTCACAGGGGGTTCACAGTTCTTC
few,NA,TRBJ1-2,TRBV5-1,CASSLDRIDGYTF,TGCGCCAGCAGCTTAGACAGGATCGATGGCTACACCTTC
few,TRBD1,TRBJ2-7,TRBV27,CASSLRQGWEQYF,TGTGCCAGCAGTTTACGACAGGGGTGGGAGCAGTACTTC
NA,NA,TRBJ1-6,TRBV7-2,CASSLDTRAVDSPLHF,TGTGCCAGCAGCTTAGATACCAGGGCAGTTGATTCACCCCTCCACTTT
few,NA,TRBJ1-1,TRBV20-1,CSAPGGNSGTEAFF,TGCAGTGCACCCGGGGGGAATTCAGGCACTGAAGCTTTCTTT
few,TRBD2,TRBJ2-5,TRBV25-1,CASSELLAGETQYF,TGTGCCAGCAGTGAACTGCTAGCGGGAGAGACCCAGTACTTC
once,TRBD1,TRBJ2-7,TRBV5-4,CASSTRTGGIGYEQYF,TGTGCCAGCAGCACGCGGACAGGGGGTATCGGGTACGAGCAGTACTTC
few,TRBD1,TRBJ2-3,TRBV4-2,CASSHERDSSTDTQYF,TGTGCCAGCAGCCACGAACGGGACAGTAGCACAGATACGCAGTATTTT
few,TRBD1,TRBJ1-5,TRBV4-3,CASSQEAGGVQPQHF,TGCGCCAGCAGCCAAGAAGCAGGGGGAGTTCAGCCCCAGCATTTT
NA,NA,TRBJ2-5,TRBV18,CASSSTDLETQYF,TGTGCCAGCTCATCGACAGATTTAGAGACCCAGTACTTC
NA,NA,TRBJ2-2,TRBV12-3/TRBV12-4,CASVNTGELFF,TGTGCCAGCGTTAACACCGGGGAGCTGTTTTTT
few,NA,TRBJ1-6,TRBV20-1,CSARPGTNSPLHF,TGCAGTGCTAGACCAGGGACGAATTCACCCCTCCACTTT
few,NA,TRBJ1-2,TRBV14,CASSPGVGFYGYTF,TGTGCCAGCAGCCCCGGTGTTGGGTTCTATGGCTACACCTTC
few,TRBD1,TRBJ2-1,TRBV7-2,CASSSTGDFYNEQFF,TGTGCCAGCAGCTCAACAGGGGATTTCTACAATGAGCAGTTCTTC
once,TRBD1,TRBJ1-2,TRBV4-2,CASSPKGQGAANYGYTF,TGTGCCAGCAGCCCCAAAGGACAGGGGGCCGCTAACTATGGCTACACCTTC
NA,TRBD1,TRBJ1-2,TRBV6-1,CASSRQGGDYGYTF,TGTGCCAGCTCAAGACAGGGCGGGGACTATGGCTACACCTTC
few,TRBD2,TRBJ2-1,TRBV9,CASSVVGLANEQFF,TGTGCCAGCAGCGTAGTCGGACTAGCTAATGAGCAGTTCTTC
NA,NA,TRBJ1-1,TRBV7-9,CASSAQANTEAFF,TGTGCCAGCAGCGCCCAGGCGAACACTGAAGCTTTCTTT
many,TRBD2,TRBJ2-3,TRBV19,CASSSRAGSTDTQYF,TGTGCCAGTAGTAGCCGAGCGGGGAGCACAGATACGCAGTATTTT
few,NA,TRBJ1-1,TRBV7-2,CASSLAQVNTEAFF,TGTGCCAGCAGCTTAGCGCAGGTGAACACTGAAGCTTTCTTT
NA,NA,TRBJ1-1,TRBV7-2,CASSLGGWPEAFF,TGTGCCAGCAGCTTGGGAGGGTGGCCTGAAGCTTTCTTT
few,NA,TRBJ1-6,TRBV4-3,CASSQEGRAETLHF,TGCGCCAGCAGCCAAGAGGGCAGGGCGGAGACCCTCCACTTT
few,TRBD2,TRBJ2-1,TRBV3-1,CASSQDPPASGRLSSYNEQFF,TGTGCCAGCAGCCAGGACCCCCCGGCTAGCGGGAGACTGAGCTCCTACAATGAGCAGTTCTTC
once,NA,TRBJ2-4,TRBV28,CASSPRQGLSAKNIQYF,TGTGCCAGCAGCCCCCGCCAGGGTTTGAGCGCCAAAAACATTCAGTACTTC
NA,NA,TRBJ2-1,TRBV5-1,CASSLREPVYNEQFF,TGCGCCAGCAGCCTGAGGGAGCCCGTGTACAATGAGCAGTTCTTC
many,TRBD1,TRBJ1-2,TRBV6-5,CASSYLSGQNYGYTF,TGTGCCAGCAGTTACTTATCGGGACAGAACTATGGCTACACCTTC
NA,TRBD1,TRBJ1-2,TRBV6-2/TRBV6-3,CASSYGTGPVGGYTF,TGTGCCAGCAGTTACGGGACAGGCCCGGTTGGAGGCTACACCTTC
few,NA,TRBJ1-2,TRBV4-3,CASSQAVVHYGYTF,TGCGCCAGCAGCCAAGCGGTCGTCCACTATGGCTACACCTTC
NA,NA,TRBJ1-1,TRBV6-5,CASSYSTGNTEAFF,TGTGCCAGCAGTTACTCGACAGGCAACACTGAAGCTTTCTTT
few,NA,TRBJ1-2,TRBV2,CASSEQGRGYTF,TGTGCCAGCAGTGAGCAGGGACGAGGCTACACCTTC
NA,NA,TRBJ2-3,TRBV4-1,CASSQDWEDTQYF,TGCGCCAGCAGCCAAGATTGGGAAGATACGCAGTATTTT
many,TRBD1,TRBJ1-3,TRBV6-1,CASVSRDRSGNTIYF,TGTGCCAGCGTCAGCCGGGACAGGTCTGGAAACACCATATATTTT
few,NA,TRBJ1-2,TRBV5-6,CASRVIGGDGYTF,TGTGCCAGCAGGGTAATAGGGGGAGACGGCTACACCTTC
many,NA,TRBJ1-1,TRBV7-6,CASSLGGGDTEAFF,TGTGCCAGCAGCTTAGGGGGAGGGGACACTGAAGCTTTCTTT
few,TRBD1,TRBJ1-6,TRBV19,CASRGQGSSPLHF,TGTGCCAGTAGGGGACAGGGGAGCTCACCCCTCCACTTT